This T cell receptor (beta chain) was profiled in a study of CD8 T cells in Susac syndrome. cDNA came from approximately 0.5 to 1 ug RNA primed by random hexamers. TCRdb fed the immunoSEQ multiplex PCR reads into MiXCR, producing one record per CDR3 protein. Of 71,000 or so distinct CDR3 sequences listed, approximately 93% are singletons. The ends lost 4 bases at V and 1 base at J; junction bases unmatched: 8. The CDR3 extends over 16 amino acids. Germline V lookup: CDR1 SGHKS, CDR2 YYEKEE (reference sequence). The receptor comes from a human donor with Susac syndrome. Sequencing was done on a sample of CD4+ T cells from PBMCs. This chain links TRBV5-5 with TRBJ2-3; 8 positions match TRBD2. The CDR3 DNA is TGTGCCAGCAGCCCCCGGGGGGGATTCGGCACAGATACGCAGTATTTT. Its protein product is CASSPRGGFGTDTQYF.